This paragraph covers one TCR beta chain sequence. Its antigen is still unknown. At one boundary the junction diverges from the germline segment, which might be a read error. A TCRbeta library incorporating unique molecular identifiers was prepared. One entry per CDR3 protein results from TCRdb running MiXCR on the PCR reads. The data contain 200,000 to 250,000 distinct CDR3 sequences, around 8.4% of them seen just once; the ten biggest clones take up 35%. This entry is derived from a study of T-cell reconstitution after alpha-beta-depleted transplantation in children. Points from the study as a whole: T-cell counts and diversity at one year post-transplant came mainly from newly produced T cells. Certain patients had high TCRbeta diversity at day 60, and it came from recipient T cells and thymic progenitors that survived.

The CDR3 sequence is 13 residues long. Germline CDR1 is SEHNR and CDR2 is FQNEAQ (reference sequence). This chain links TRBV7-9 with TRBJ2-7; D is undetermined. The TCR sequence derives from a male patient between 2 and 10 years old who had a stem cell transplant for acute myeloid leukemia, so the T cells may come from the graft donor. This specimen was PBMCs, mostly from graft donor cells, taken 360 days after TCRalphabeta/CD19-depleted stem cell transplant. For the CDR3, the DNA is TGTGCCAGCAGCTCAAATTCAGGTGCCGAGCGGTACTTC. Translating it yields CASSSNSGAERYF.